Here is one T cell receptor beta chain with its context. The antigen is undetermined. The data belong to a study of monozygotic twins with inflammatory bowel disease. Study-level results: Distinction of different T cell subtypes was not possible.

Germline CDR1 and CDR2: SGHRS and YFSETQ. The CDR3 has 13 amino acids. No DNA is given; TCRdb re-called the 5' RACE reads and lists each CDR3 protein once. Its table lists around 99,000 distinct CDR3 sequences. The rearrangement uses TRBV5-1 and TRBJ2-7. The sequence derives from a human donor with ulcerative colitis or Crohn's disease, or a healthy co-twin of an affected twin (not recorded which). Sequenced material: blood. CDR3 residues: CASSSEDGVEQYF.